The 7 T cell receptor beta chains in this list originate from one sample, sequenced in a study of blood T cell repertoires in COVID-19. Some clones are missing from TCRdb's copy, which holds only in-frame ones; the method was immunoSEQ multiplex PCR. The sample lists over 150,000 clones; approximately 85% were seen once. The sequencing input was PBMCs or T cells enriched from blood (not recorded which). The receptors here all came from a man in his forties who had recovered from COVID-19.

This sequence joins TRBV28 and TRBJ1-5; possibly TRBD1 for D (6 bases). Germline V lookup: CDR1 MDHEN, CDR2 SYDVKM. Trimming removed 6 bases at V and 1 base at J, with 10 bases between. This CDR3 comprises 14 residues. The CDR3 reads CASRVGGSNQPQHF. The CDR3 DNA reads TGTGCCAGCAGAGTAGGGGGAAGCAATCAGCCCCAGCATTTT.

This clone showed up just a few times. The chain employs TRBV5-1 and TRBJ1-5; 7 nucleotides match TRBD1. This CDR3 has 15 residues. In germline, CDR1 is SGHRS, CDR2 YFSETQ. V shed 2 bases, J shed 3 bases, and the junction held 5 bases outside the gene matches. DNA for the CDR3: TGCGCCAGCAGCTTAGAAGGGGGCGACAATCAGCCCCAGCATTTT. It yields the protein CASSLEGGDNQPQHF.

The rearrangement links TRBV28 to TRBJ1-1; 10 bases map to TRBD1. Germline V gene data show CDR1 as MDHEN and CDR2 as SYDVKM. V dropped 3 bases and J dropped 1; count of bases not matched to a gene: 2. This CDR3 comprises 15 residues. The CDR3 is CASSFRDRGNTEAFF. DNA of the CDR3: TGTGCCAGCAGTTTTCGGGACAGGGGGAACACTGAAGCTTTCTTT.

V and J are TRBV6-5 and TRBJ1-4; 8 bases match TRBD1. The germline gives CDR1 MNHEY, CDR2 SVGAGI. The CDR3 runs 16 residues. The V gene end was trimmed by 3 bases and the J gene end by 8 bases; junction bases not matched to a gene: 11. This CDR3 reads CASSYTTTGVKEKLFF. The DNA for the CDR3 is TGTGCCAGCAGTTATACAACGACAGGGGTTAAGGAAAAACTGTTTTTT.

V usage is TRBV19 and J usage is TRBJ2-3; D might be TRBD1 (6 bases). The CDR3 sequence is 14 residues long. CDR1 is LNHDA, CDR2 SQIVND, per germline (reference sequence). V dropped 7 bases and J dropped 3 bases, with 14 bases sitting between them. Here the CDR3 DNA reads TGTGCCAGTATCGGGGACATTTATACAGATACGCAGTATTTT. Translated: CASIGDIYTDTQYF.

This chain joins TRBV3-1 (or the pseudogene TRBV3-2) and TRBJ1-2; the D gene is possibly TRBD1 (6 bases). Trimming pared 4 bases from V and 6 bases from J, leaving 12 bases between. The CDR3 loop spans 13 amino acids. Germline V gene sequence: CDR1 LGHDT, CDR2 YNNKEL (reference sequence). The CDR3 region has the DNA TGTGCCAGCAGCCCACAGGGCCGGCATGGCTACACCTTC. It is translated as CASSPQGRHGYTF.

The DNA of the CDR3 is TGTGCCAGCAGCCGGACTAGCGGGGTGGCCTACAATGAGCAGTTCTTC. This gives the protein CASSRTSGVAYNEQFF. This chain connects TRBV2 to TRBJ2-1; 12 bases line up with TRBD2. Losses at the gene ends were 6 bases for V and 2 bases for J; bases not matched to a gene: 5. The CDR3 runs 16 residues. The germline gives CDR1 SNHLY, CDR2 FYNNEI.